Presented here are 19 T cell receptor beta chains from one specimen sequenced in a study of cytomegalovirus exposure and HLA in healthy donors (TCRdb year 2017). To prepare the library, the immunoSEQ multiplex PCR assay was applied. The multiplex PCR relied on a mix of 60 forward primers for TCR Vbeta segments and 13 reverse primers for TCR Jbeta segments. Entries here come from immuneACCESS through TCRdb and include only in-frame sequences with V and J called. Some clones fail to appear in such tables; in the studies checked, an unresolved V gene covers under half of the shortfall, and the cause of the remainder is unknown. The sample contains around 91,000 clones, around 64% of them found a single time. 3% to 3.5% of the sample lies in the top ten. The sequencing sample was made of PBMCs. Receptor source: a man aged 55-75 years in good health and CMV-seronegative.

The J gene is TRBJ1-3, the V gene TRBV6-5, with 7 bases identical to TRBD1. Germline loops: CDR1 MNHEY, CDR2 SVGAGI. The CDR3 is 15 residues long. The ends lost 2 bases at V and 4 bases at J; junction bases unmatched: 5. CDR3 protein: CASSYNRGTGNTIYF. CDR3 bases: TGTGCCAGCAGTTACAACAGGGGCACAGGAAACACCATATATTTT.

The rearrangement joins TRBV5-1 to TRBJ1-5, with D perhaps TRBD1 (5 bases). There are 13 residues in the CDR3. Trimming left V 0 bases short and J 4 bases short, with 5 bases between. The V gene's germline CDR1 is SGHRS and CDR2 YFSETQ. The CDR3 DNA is TGCGCCAGCAGCTTGGGACAGAATCAGCCCCAGCATTTT. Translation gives CASSLGQNQPQHF.

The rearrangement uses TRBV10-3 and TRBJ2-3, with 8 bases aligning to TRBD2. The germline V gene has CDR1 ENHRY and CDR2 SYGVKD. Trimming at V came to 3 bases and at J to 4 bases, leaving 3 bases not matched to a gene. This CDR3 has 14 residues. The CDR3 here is CAISDSGVSDTQYF. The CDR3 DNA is TGTGCCATCAGTGATAGCGGGGTGTCAGATACGCAGTATTTT.

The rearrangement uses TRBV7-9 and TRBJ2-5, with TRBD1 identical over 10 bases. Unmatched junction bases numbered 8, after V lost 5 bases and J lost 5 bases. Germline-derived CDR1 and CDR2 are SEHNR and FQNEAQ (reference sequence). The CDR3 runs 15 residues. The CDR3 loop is CASSPGQGVMETQYF. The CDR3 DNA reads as TGTGCCAGCAGCCCTGGACAGGGGGTCATGGAGACCCAGTACTTC.

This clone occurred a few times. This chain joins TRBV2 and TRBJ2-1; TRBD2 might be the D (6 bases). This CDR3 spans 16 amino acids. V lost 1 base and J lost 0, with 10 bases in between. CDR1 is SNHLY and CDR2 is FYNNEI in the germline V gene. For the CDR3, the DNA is TGTGCCAGCAGTGAAGTCGGCGGGAACTCCTACAATGAGCAGTTCTTC. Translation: CASSEVGGNSYNEQFF. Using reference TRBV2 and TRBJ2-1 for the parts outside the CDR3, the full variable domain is EPEVTQTPSHQVTQMGQEVILRCVPISNHLYFYWYRQILGQKVEFLVSFYNNEISEKSEIFDDQFSVERPDGSNFTLKIRSTKLEDSAMYFCASSEVGGNSYNEQFFGPGTRLTVL.

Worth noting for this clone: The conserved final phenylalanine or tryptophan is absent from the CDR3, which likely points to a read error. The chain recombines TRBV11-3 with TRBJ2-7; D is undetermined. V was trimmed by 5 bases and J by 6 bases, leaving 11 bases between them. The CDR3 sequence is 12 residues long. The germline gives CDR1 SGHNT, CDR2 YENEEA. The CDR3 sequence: CASSIRQAEQYS. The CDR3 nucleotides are TGTGCCAGCAGCATTCGTCAGGCCGAGCAGTACTCC.

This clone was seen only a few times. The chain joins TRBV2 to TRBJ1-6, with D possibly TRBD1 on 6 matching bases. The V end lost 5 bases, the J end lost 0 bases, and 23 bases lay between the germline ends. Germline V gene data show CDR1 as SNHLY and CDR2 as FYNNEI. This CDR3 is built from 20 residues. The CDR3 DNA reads TGTGCCAGCAGTTTTAGTTTTCCACGGGACAAGGACTCCTATAATTCACCCCTCCACTTT. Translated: CASSFSFPRDKDSYNSPLHF.

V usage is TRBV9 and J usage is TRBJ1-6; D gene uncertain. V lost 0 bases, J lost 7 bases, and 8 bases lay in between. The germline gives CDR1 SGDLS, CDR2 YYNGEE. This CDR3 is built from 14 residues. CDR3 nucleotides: TGTGCCAGCAGCGTAGTGGCGGAAAATTCACCCCTCCACTTT. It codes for CASSVVAENSPLHF.

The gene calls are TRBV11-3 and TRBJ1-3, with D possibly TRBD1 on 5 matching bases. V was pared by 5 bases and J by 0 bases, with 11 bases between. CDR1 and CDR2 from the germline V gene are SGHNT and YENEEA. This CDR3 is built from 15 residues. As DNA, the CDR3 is TGTGCCAGCAGCCCTCCGGGGGGCTCTGGAAACACCATATATTTT. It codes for CASSPPGGSGNTIYF. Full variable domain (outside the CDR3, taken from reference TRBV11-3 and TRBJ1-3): EAGVVQSPRYKIIEKKQPVAFWCNPISGHNTLYWYLQNLGQGPELLIRYENEEAVDDSQLPKDRFSAERLKGVDSTLKIQPAELGDSAVYLCASSPPGGSGNTIYFGEGSWLTVV.

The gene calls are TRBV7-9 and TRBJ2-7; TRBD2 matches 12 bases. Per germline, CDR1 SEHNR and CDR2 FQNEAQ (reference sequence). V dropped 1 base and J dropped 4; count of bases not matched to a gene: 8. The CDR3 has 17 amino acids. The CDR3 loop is CASSLGGLAGRVYEQYF. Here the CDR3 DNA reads TGTGCCAGCAGCTTAGGAGGACTAGCGGGAAGGGTTTACGAGCAGTACTTC.

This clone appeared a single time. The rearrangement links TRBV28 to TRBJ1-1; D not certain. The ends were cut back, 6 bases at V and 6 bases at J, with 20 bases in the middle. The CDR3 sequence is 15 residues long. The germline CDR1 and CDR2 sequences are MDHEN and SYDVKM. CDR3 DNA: TGTGCCAGCAGCCCCAGGCCACCGGGGAATCCTGAAGCTTTCTTT. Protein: CASSPRPPGNPEAFF.

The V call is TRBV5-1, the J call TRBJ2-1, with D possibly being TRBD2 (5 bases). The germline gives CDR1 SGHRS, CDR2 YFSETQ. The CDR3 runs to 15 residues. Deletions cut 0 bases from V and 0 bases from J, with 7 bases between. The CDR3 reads CASSLEGSSYNEQFF. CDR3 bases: TGCGCCAGCAGCTTGGAAGGGAGCTCCTACAATGAGCAGTTCTTC.

The DNA of the CDR3 is TGTGCCAGCAGCTTGGTGGGCAGGGGCTATTCCTCTGGAAACACCATATATTTT. It is translated as CASSLVGRGYSSGNTIYF. The chain has TRBV5-4 and TRBJ1-3; D might be TRBD1 (6 bases). The V end was cut by 0 bases, the J end by 0 bases, with 16 bases between. There are 18 residues in the CDR3. Germline CDR1 and CDR2: SGHNT and YYREEE (reference sequence).

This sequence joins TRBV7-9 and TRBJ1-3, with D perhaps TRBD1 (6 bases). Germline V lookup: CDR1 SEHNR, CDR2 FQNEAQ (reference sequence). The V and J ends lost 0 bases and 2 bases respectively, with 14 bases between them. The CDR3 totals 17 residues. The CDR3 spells CASSLAEMKGAGNTIYF. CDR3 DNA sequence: TGTGCCAGCAGCTTAGCGGAAATGAAGGGGGCTGGAAACACCATATATTTT.

The CDR3 bases are TGTGCCAGCAGCCAAGTGTTTACGGGGGGGCCAGATGAGCAGTTCTTC. It encodes CASSQVFTGGPDEQFF. The chain combines TRBV4-2 with TRBJ2-1, with 8 bases matching TRBD2. CDR1 LGHNA and CDR2 YNFKEQ come from the germline V gene. The CDR3 loop spans 16 amino acids. V lost 1 base to trimming and J lost 8 bases; unmatched junction nucleotides: 10.

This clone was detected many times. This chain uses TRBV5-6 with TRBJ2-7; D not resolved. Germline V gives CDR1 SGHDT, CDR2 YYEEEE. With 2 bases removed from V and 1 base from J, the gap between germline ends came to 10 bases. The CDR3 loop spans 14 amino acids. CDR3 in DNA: TGTGCCAGCAGCTTAACCTCGCGGTCCTACGAGCAGTACTTC. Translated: CASSLTSRSYEQYF.

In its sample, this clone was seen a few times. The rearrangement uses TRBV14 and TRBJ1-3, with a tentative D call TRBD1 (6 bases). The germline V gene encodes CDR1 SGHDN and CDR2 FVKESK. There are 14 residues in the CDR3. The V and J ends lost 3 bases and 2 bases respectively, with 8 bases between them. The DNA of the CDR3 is TGTGCCAGCAGCCACGGGGGGCCTGGAAACACCATATATTTT. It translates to CASSHGGPGNTIYF.

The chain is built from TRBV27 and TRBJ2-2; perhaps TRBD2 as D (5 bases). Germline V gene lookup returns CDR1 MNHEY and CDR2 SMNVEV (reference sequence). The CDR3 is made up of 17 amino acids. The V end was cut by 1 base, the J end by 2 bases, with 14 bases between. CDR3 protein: CASSLLRTLPNTGELFF. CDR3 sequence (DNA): TGTGCCAGCAGTTTATTAAGGACTCTTCCAAACACCGGGGAGCTGTTTTTT.

The DNA for the CDR3 is TGTGCCAGCAGTGACTCTCTAGGGACAGAATATGGCTACACCTTC. This gives the protein CASSDSLGTEYGYTF. The gene calls are TRBV2 and TRBJ1-2; 7 bases match TRBD1. CDR1 and CDR2 from the germline V gene are SNHLY and FYNNEI. V lost 3 bases to trimming and J lost 5 bases; unmatched junction nucleotides: 9. The CDR3 is 15 residues long.